The clone carrying this TCR beta chain was seen at least ten times. This entry belongs to a study of regulatory T cells in long-lasting Graves disease. The time point is: newly diagnosed GD, antithyroid drugs for less than 3 months. The TCR library was made from RNA extracted from PBMCs. CDR1 is ENHRY and CDR2 is SYGVKD in the germline V gene. Trimming took 8 bases from V and 6 from J; bases not matched to a gene: 15. The CDR3 is made up of 15 amino acids. With iRepertoire HTBI primers and Arm-PCR of CDR3 regions, TCR beta libraries were built. In TCRdb, the multiplex PCR reads were re-called with MiXCR into one record per CDR3 protein. The table includes roughly 410,000 distinct CDR3 sequences, over 14% detected once. The data also belong to a second study, concerning T cells in Graves' hyperthyroidism and ophthalmopathy.

This chain joins TRBV10-3 and TRBJ1-1; 7 positions match TRBD1. Here the sequenced sample was peripheral blood mononuclear cells (PBMCs), taken at new diagnosis, from a patient treated with antithyroid drugs. The origin of this receptor is a middle-aged woman with Graves disease. The CDR3 loop is CAIGPKTGEYAEAFF. As DNA, the CDR3 is TGTGCCATCGGTCCCAAAACAGGGGAATACGCTGAAGCTTTCTTT.